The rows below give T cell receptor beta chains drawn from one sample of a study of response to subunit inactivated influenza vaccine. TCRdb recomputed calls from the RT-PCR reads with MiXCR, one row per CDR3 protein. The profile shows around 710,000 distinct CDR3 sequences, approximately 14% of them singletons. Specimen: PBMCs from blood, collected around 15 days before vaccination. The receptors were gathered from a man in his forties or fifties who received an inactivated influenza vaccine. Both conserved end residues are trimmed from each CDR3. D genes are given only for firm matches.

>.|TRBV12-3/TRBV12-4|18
ASSFLGGAAQVKNTDTQY
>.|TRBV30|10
AWSQPGNTIY
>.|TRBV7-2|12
ASSLVSGNYGYT
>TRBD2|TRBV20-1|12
SASGTSKSGELF
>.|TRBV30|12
AWGFWSMTETQY
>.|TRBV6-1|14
ASSQRTGSYNSPLH
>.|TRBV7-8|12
ASSLGGQGYEQF
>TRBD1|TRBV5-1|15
ASSLDGQGDSNQPQH
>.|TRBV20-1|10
SASNSPGVLF
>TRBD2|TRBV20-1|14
CARDWVSSGRNEQF
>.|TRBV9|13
ASSVGPGVSQPQH
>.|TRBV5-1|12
ASSLEHSGNTIY
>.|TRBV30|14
AWSSKRGGLNTEAF
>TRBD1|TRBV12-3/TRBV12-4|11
ASRGGTNSPLH
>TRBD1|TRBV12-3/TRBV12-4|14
ASSPGQGAHNEKLF
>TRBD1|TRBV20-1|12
SAGRDRGSYEQY
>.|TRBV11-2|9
ASRRSGEQF
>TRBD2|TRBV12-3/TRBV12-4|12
ASSLGLAAPRQF
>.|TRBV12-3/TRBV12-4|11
ASGRDLAREQF
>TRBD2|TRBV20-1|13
SAREKKLAGGGSY
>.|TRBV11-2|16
ASSLVAGGVPGANVLT
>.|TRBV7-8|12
ASSFGNREETQY
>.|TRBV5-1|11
ASSLTSMDTQY
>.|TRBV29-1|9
SVEESYEQY
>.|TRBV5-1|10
ASSRGGGEQY
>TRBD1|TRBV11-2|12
ASRPGTVNEKLF
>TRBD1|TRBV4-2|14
ASSQDGQGATDTQY
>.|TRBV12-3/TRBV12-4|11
ASSLGGEYGYT
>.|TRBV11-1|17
ASSLAPGVLRIGTDTQY
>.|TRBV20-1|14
SARDIFLSRGPAQF
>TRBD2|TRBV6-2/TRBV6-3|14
ASSYDERENADTQY
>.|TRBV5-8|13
ASSAYTVSNQPQH
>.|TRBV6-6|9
ASMLGYEQY
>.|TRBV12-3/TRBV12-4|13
ASSSPENPNQPQH
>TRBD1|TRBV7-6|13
ASSLEGAFNSPLH
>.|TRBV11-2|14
ASTGEVASGANVLT
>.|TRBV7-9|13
ASSLNLDGPYGYT
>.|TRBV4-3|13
ASSQGRGVFYEQY
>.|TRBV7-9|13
ASSPGARSSYEQY
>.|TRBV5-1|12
ASSTGTDYNEQF
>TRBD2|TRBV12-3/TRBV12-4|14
ASRGLVGGTTDTQY
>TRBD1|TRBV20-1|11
SASWDSYHEQY
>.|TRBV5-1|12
ASSRRTGTGELF
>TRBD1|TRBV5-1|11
ASSPTGEGELF
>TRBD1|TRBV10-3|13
VISGTGANTGELF
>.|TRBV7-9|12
ASSAGANNQPQH
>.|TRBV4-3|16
ASSQLKSHPIPNSPLH
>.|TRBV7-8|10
ASHRQKETQY
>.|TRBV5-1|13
ASSLQVAGANVLT
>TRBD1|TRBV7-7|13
ASSYGQGAVGELF
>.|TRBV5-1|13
ASSRLGDADEKLF
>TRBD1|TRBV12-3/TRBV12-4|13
ASSTAGTGVYEQY
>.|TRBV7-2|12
ASSLRRPPDIQY
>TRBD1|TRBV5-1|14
ASSLNPGTDSYEQY
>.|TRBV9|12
ASSVGAGGLEQY
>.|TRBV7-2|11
ASSRTPQETQY
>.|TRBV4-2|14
ASSHHWAVNTGELF